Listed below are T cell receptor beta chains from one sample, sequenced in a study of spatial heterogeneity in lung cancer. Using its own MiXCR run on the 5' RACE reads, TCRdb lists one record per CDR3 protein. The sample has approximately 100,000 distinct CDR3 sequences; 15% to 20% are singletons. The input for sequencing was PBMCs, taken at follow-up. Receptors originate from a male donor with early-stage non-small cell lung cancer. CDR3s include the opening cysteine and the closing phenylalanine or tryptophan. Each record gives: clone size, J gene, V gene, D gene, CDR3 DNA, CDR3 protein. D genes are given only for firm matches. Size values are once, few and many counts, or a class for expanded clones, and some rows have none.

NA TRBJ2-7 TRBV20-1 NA TGCAGTGCTAAAGGCAGAACCTCCTACGAGCAGTACTTC CSAKGRTSYEQYF
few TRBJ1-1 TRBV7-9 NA TGTGCCAGCAGCTTAGCCGATCCGAACACTGAAGCTTTCTTT CASSLADPNTEAFF
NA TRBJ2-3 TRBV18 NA TGTGCCAGCTCACGCAGGGTCCCCACAGATACGCAGTATTTT CASSRRVPTDTQYF
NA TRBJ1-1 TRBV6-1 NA TGTGCCAGCAGTGAAGTAAGGGGGATGGCTTTCTTT CASSEVRGMAFF
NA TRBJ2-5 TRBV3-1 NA TGTGCCAGCAGCCATACTAAGCAAGAGACCCAGTACTTC CASSHTKQETQYF
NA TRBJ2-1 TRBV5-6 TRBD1 TGTGCCAGCAGCTCCGGACAGGGGAACCACAATGAGCAGTTCTTC CASSSGQGNHNEQFF
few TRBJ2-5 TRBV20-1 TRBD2 TGCAGTGCTAGAGGCTTCATTCCGGGACTAGCGGGGGCCGGGCTACAAGAGACCCAGTACTTC CSARGFIPGLAGAGLQETQYF
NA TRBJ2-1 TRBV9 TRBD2 TGTGCCAGCAGCGTAGAGGCGGGAGGAGGAAATGAGCAGTTCTTC CASSVEAGGGNEQFF
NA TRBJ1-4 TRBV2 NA TGTGCCAGCAGTGAAGAAAAGGGGTGGAGTGAAAAACTGTTTTTT CASSEEKGWSEKLFF
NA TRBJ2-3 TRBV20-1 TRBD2 TGCAGTGCTAGGGCTAGCGGGAGGACCGGGCCCACAGATACGCAGTATTTT CSARASGRTGPTDTQYF
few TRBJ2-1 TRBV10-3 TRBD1 TGTGCCATCAGTGGGGGACAGGGGATCGGTGAGCAGTTCTTC CAISGGQGIGEQFF
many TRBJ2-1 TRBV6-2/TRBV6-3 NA TGTGCCAGCAGCAGGGCATATGAGCAGTTCTTC CASSRAYEQFF
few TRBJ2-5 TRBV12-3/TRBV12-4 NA TGTGCCAGCAGTCCAACCGGGACTGTAAAAGAGACCCAGTACTTC CASSPTGTVKETQYF
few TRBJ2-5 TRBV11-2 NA TGTGCCAGCAGCTCCGCCCAGACCCAGTACTTC CASSSAQTQYF
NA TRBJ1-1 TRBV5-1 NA TGCGCCAGCAGCTTTGCGGGAAACACTGAAGCTTTCTTT CASSFAGNTEAFF
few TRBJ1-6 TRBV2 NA TGTGCCAGCAGTGAGGGGTTAGTCCGTAATTCACCCCTCCACTTT CASSEGLVRNSPLHF
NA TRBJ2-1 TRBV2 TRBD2 TGTGCCACCCGGCCGTTACGAGCGGGAGTTGCATACAATGAGCAGTTCTTC CATRPLRAGVAYNEQFF
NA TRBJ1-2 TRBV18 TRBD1 TGTGCCAGCTCACCACCCGGGACAGGGCCCTATGGCTACACCTTC CASSPPGTGPYGYTF
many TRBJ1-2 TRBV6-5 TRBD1 TGTGCCAGCAGTTTGGGACAGGGGGCTGGCTACACCTTC CASSLGQGAGYTF
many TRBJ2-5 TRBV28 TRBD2 TGTGCCAGCAGTGGGAGGGTAGAGACCCAGTACTTC CASSGRVETQYF
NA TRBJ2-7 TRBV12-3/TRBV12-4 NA TGTGCCAGCAGTTTAGGACAGCCAAGTTACGAGCAGTACTTC CASSLGQPSYEQYF
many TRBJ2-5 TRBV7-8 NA TGTGCCAGCAGCATCACGACTACTCGTTCGGAGACCCAGTACTTC CASSITTTRSETQYF
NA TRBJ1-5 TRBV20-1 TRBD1 TGCAGTGCCATTACCCAGGGGGCGGGCAATCAGCCCCAGCATTTT CSAITQGAGNQPQHF
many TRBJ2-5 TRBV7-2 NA TGTGCCAGCAGCTTAGCGAAAACGACTCAAGAGACCCAGTACTTC CASSLAKTTQETQYF
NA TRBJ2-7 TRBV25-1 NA TGTGCCAGCAGAGACGGTGGTAGCTACGAGCAGTACTTC CASRDGGSYEQYF
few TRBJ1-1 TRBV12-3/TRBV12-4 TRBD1 TGTGCCAGCAGTATGTCTCCGGGACAGGGGGGGTATGAAGCTTTCTTT CASSMSPGQGGYEAFF
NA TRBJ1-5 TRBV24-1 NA TGTGCCACCAGTGTTGATGGGAGGGCCCAGCATTTT CATSVDGRAQHF
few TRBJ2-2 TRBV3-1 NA TGTGCCAGCAGCCAAGTGCGTCTAGCTCGCGCCGGGGAGCTGTTTTTT CASSQVRLARAGELFF
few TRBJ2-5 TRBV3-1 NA TGTGCCAGCAGCGGGCCCGGGACACCCACCTACTTC CASSGPGTPTYF
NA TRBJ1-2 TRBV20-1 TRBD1 TGCAGTGCTCCCGAGGGGGCGTCTAACTATGGCTACACCTTC CSAPEGASNYGYTF
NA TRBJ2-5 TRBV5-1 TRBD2 TGCGCCAGCAGCCCCATTAGTAGCGGGGCCAATCAAGAGACCCAGTACTTC CASSPISSGANQETQYF
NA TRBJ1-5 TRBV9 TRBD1 TGTGCCAGCAGCAAAGGACAGGGCAATCAGCCCCAGCATTTT CASSKGQGNQPQHF
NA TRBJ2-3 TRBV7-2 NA TGTGCCAGCAGCTTATATGATACCACAGATACGCAGTATTTT CASSLYDTTDTQYF